The 20 T cell receptor beta chains below come from one sample, sequenced in a study of T cells expressing NK-cell markers (dated by TCRdb to the early 2020s). Receptor libraries were prepared by 5' RACE. Sequencing used an Illumina HiSeq 2000. After TCRdb reprocessed the reads, each CDR3 protein sequence was kept as one row, without DNA. The data table for this sample lists 500,000 to 700,000 distinct CDR3 sequences. The ten top clones hold under 4.5% of the sample. The specimen sequenced was blood T cells: a sorted CD56 or NKG2C T cell subset, CD4+ or CD8+ T cells, or bulk PBMC T cells (not recorded which). The receptors derive from a young man in good health. Donor details come from another sample of the same person, matched by shared clones.

The rearrangement links TRBV5-1 to TRBJ2-1; TCRdb's assignment of TRBD1 cannot be checked, as there is no DNA. CDR3 size: 16 residues. Germline lookup yields CDR1 SGHRS and CDR2 YFSETQ. The CDR3 sequence is CASSSNPGQGANEQFF.

The rearrangement links TRBV27 to TRBJ2-3. Germline values: CDR1 MNHEY, CDR2 SMNVEV (reference sequence). This CDR3 contains 14 residues. CDR3 sequence: CASSPVSITDTQYF.

V and J are TRBV21-1 and TRBJ2-5; TCRdb's assignment of TRBD2 cannot be checked, as there is no DNA. TRBV21-1 is annotated as a pseudogene. This CDR3 region has 18 residues. The CDR3 region is CANPGQGWTSGRAETQYF.

This chain connects TRBV5-5 to TRBJ1-5; as DNA is missing, the TRBD1 call by TCRdb cannot be tested. Germline V gives CDR1 SGHKS, CDR2 YYEKEE (reference sequence). The CDR3 sequence is 15 residues long. CDR3: CASSLFGDSNQPQHF.

This rearrangement joins TRBV5-1 to TRBJ2-1. From germline, CDR1 is SGHRS and CDR2 YFSETQ. CDR3 size: 13 residues. The CDR3 sequence is CASSSLTYHEQFF.

The genes are TRBV7-6 and TRBJ2-3; the D call of TRBD2 rests on TCRdb alone, since no DNA is present to check it. The CDR3 length is 17 residues. Looked up from germline, CDR1 is SGHVS and CDR2 is FNYEAQ. The CDR3 here is CASSPPGGGPRADTQYF.

V gene TRBV4-2 combines with J gene TRBJ2-3; as DNA is missing, the TRBD2 call by TCRdb cannot be tested. The CDR3 spans 17 residues. Germline V gene sequence: CDR1 LGHNA, CDR2 YNFKEQ. The CDR3 sequence: CASSQDNSGTSTDTQYF.

This chain connects TRBV24-1 to TRBJ2-7; TCRdb selects TRBD1, and the lack of DNA leaves this call unchecked. In germline, CDR1 is KGHDR, CDR2 SFDVKD. CDR3 length equals 15 residues. Here the CDR3 reads CATSSPGQGAYEQYF.

The genes are TRBV12-3 or TRBV12-4 and TRBJ2-3; TCRdb selects TRBD2, and the lack of DNA leaves this call unchecked. The CDR3 runs 14 residues. CDR3 amino acids: CASSGLAHTDTQYF.

The chain has TRBV5-1 and TRBJ2-1; TCRdb proposes TRBD2, but this gene call is untestable without DNA. Per germline, CDR1 SGHRS and CDR2 YFSETQ. The CDR3 runs to 14 residues. CDR3: CASSLARDAGGQFF.

This rearrangement joins TRBV20-1 to TRBJ2-1; TCRdb picks TRBD2, but there is no DNA to check that call. Germline V gene sequence: CDR1 DFQATT, CDR2 SNEGSKA (reference sequence). This CDR3 contains 16 residues. CDR3 residues: CSARRRTLQNYNEQFF.

This chain joins TRBV27 and TRBJ1-2. Germline V gives CDR1 MNHEY, CDR2 SMNVEV (reference sequence). There are 14 residues in the CDR3. CDR3: CASSLSTVGYGYTF.

J is TRBJ2-1 and V is TRBV16; TCRdb returns TRBD1, unconfirmable since there is no DNA. The CDR3 consists of 15 residues. The germline CDR1 and CDR2 sequences are KGHSY and FQNENV. CDR3 sequence: CASSRERTDYNEQFF.

The chain is built from TRBV12-3 or TRBV12-4 and TRBJ1-5. The CDR3 has 17 residues. CDR3 in amino acids: CASSFSGILYSNQPQHF.

The chain recombines TRBV25-1 with TRBJ1-1. This CDR3 region has 13 residues. Germline CDR1 and CDR2: MGHDK and SYGVNS. The CDR3 loop is CASSDGLNTEAFF.

V and J are TRBV5-5 and TRBJ2-1; the TRBD1 assignment by TCRdb is unverifiable without DNA. In germline, CDR1 is SGHKS, CDR2 YYEKEE (reference sequence). CDR3 length: 16 amino acids. The CDR3 sequence: CASNRLGREGLYEQFF.

The chain carries TRBV25-1 and TRBJ2-5; TCRdb selects TRBD1, and the lack of DNA leaves this call unchecked. The CDR3 spans 13 residues. The germline V gene encodes CDR1 MGHDK and CDR2 SYGVNS. This chain's CDR3 is CASSNTGRETQYF.

J is TRBJ2-1 and V is TRBV5-1. The CDR3 totals 16 residues. Germline CDR1 reads SGHRS; CDR2 reads YFSETQ. The CDR3 spells CASSLFERSSYNEQFF.

J is TRBJ2-1 and V is TRBV10-3; TCRdb proposes TRBD2, but this gene call is untestable without DNA. This CDR3 is 12 amino acids long. Germline CDR1 is ENHRY and CDR2 is SYGVKD. This chain's CDR3 is CATLALGNEQFF.

This rearrangement joins TRBV12-3 or TRBV12-4 to TRBJ1-1. CDR3 length: 13 residues. CDR3 residues: CASSPMANTEAFF.